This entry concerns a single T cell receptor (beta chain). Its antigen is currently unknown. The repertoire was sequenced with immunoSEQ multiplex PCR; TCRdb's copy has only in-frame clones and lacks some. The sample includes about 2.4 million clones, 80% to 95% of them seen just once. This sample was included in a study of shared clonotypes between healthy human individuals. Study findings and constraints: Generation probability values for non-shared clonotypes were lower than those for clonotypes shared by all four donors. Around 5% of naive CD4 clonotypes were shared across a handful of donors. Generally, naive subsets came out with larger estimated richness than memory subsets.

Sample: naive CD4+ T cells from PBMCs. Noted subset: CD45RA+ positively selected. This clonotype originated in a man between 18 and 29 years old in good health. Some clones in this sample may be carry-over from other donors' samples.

CDR3 nucleotides: TGCAGCGGCGGGACGTCAACTGAAAAACTGTTTTTT. The encoded protein is CSGGTSTEKLFF. The chain links TRBV29-1 to TRBJ1-4; D may be TRBD1 (5 bases). Germline V gene sequence: CDR1 SQVTM, CDR2 ANQGSEA. The V and J ends lost 7 bases and 7 bases respectively, with 13 bases between them. The CDR3 sequence is 12 residues long. The variable domain in full, completed from reference TRBV29-1 and TRBJ1-4, reads SAVISQKPSRDICQRGTSLTIQCQVDSQVTMMFWYRQQPGQSLTLIATANQGSEATYESGFVIDKFPISRPNLTFSTLTVSNMSPEDSSIYLCSGGTSTEKLFFGSGTQLSVL.